Presented here are 27 T cell receptor beta chains from one specimen sequenced in a study of cytomegalovirus exposure and HLA in healthy donors. 60 Vbeta and 13 Jbeta primers were used in PCR. Generated by immunoSEQ multiplex PCR, the TCRdb table keeps only in-frame clones and is missing some. The sample contains approximately 160,000 clones, around 80% of which appear only once. Sequenced material: PBMCs. These receptors came from a male donor in good health and CMV-seronegative.

The chain joins TRBV5-1 to TRBJ1-1; D gene uncertain. The germline gives CDR1 SGHRS, CDR2 YFSETQ. The CDR3 length is 15 residues. Trimming removed 4 bases from V and 1 base from J, with 14 bases in between. The CDR3 DNA follows: TGCGCCAGCAGCCTCTCTAGTCATAGGAACACTGAAGCTTTCTTT. Protein: CASSLSSHRNTEAFF.

This clone came up a few times. The gene calls are TRBV19 and TRBJ2-3; D is ambiguous. Germline values: CDR1 LNHDA, CDR2 SQIVND (reference sequence). V was shortened by 1 base and J by 6 bases, with 8 bases between the two germline ends. This CDR3 has 13 residues. This CDR3 reads CASSIAVRDTQYF. The CDR3 nucleotides read TGTGCCAGTAGTATAGCAGTGAGGGATACGCAGTATTTT.

The gene calls are TRBV7-2 and TRBJ2-5, with a weak D call TRBD1 (6 bases). The germline CDR1 and CDR2 sequences are SGHTA and FQGNSA. The CDR3 has 13 amino acids. The V gene lost 5 bases and the J gene lost 4 bases, with 11 bases spanning the gap. CDR3 nucleotide sequence: TGTGCCAGCAGCCCAAGACAGGTAGAGACCCAGTACTTC. This translates into CASSPRQVETQYF.

The chain uses TRBV15 and TRBJ2-5; D perhaps matches TRBD1 (6 bases). The end of the DNA fits TRBJ2-7 better, so the J call may be wrong. Germline values: CDR1 LNHNV, CDR2 YYDKDF (reference sequence). The CDR3 loop spans 14 amino acids. The CDR3 sequence: CATSRAGVAYEQYF. CDR3 bases: TGTGCCACCAGCAGAGCAGGGGTCGCCTACGAGCAGTACTTC.

Here the CDR3 reads CASSYGTGDYGYTF. As DNA, the CDR3 is TGTGCCAGCAGTTACGGGACAGGGGACTATGGCTACACCTTC. The rearrangement uses TRBV6-5 and TRBJ1-2; TRBD1 matches at 10 bases. V trimming: 2 bases; J trimming: 3 bases; junction bases outside the gene matches: 0. CDR1 is MNHEY, CDR2 SVGAGI, per germline. This CDR3 comprises 14 residues.

The V call is TRBV5-5, the J call TRBJ2-5; 9 bases are a match to TRBD2. Germline V lookup: CDR1 SGHKS, CDR2 YYEKEE (reference sequence). The CDR3 length is 16 residues. After removal of 4 bases from V and 2 bases from J, the junction contained 9 bases not matched to a gene. As DNA, the CDR3 is TGTGCCAGCAGCCTAACGGGGACTAGCCGGCAAGAGACCCAGTACTTC. Amino acids: CASSLTGTSRQETQYF.

J is TRBJ2-7 and V is TRBV7-6; a possible D gene is TRBD2 (5 bases). There are 15 residues in the CDR3. Germline V lookup: CDR1 SGHVS, CDR2 FNYEAQ. Trimming shortened V by 5 bases and J by 0 bases, and 14 bases separated the two germline ends. CDR3 in DNA: TGTGCCAGCAGCCCGGCGTGGAGGAGCTCCTACGAGCAGTACTTC. Translation gives CASSPAWRSSYEQYF.

The chain couples TRBV4-1 to TRBJ2-3; TRBD1 matches 11 bases. The V gene's germline CDR1 is MGHRA and CDR2 YSYEKL. V was pared by 3 bases and J by 2 bases, with 4 bases of the junction left unmatched. The CDR3 loop spans 16 amino acids. This CDR3 is CASSQDGQGATDTQYF. The CDR3 coding sequence is TGCGCCAGCAGCCAGGACGGACAGGGGGCCACAGATACGCAGTATTTT.

This clone was detected once. The chain is built from TRBV7-3 and TRBJ2-7, with D tentatively TRBD1 (5 bases). Trimming took 0 bases from V and 5 from J, leaving 17 bases between them. The CDR3 has 16 residues. CDR1 is SGHTA, CDR2 FQGTGA, per germline. The CDR3 DNA is TGTGCCAGCAGCTTAACACCCCTTGGACACGGCCACGAGCAGTACTTC. This translates into CASSLTPLGHGHEQYF.

The rearrangement links TRBV15 to TRBJ1-5; the match to TRBD1 covers 7 bases. The CDR3 totals 17 residues. Germline trimming cut 1 base from V and 6 bases from J; bases unmatched to any gene: 12. CDR1 is LNHNV, CDR2 YYDKDF, per germline (reference sequence). The CDR3 DNA reads TGTGCCACCAGCAGAGGGAGGGGGCGCAGTGGCGGTCAGCCCCAGCATTTT. It translates to CATSRGRGRSGGQPQHF.

The chain joins TRBV7-9 to TRBJ1-5, with 7 positions matching TRBD1. The ends lost 5 bases at V and 4 bases at J; junction bases unmatched: 5. Germline CDR1 is SEHNR and CDR2 is FQNEAQ (reference sequence). CDR3 size: 14 residues. In nucleotides, the CDR3 is TGTGCCAGCAGCCCGACAGGGTTGAATCAGCCCCAGCATTTT. Encoded protein: CASSPTGLNQPQHF.

The chain carries TRBV4-1 and TRBJ2-3; 7 positions agree with TRBD2. The germline gives CDR1 MGHRA, CDR2 YSYEKL. The CDR3 totals 16 residues. The junction had 11 bases not matched to a gene; V was cut back by 0 bases and J by 8 bases. The CDR3 region is CASSQEERGDVRTQYF. The CDR3 nucleotides are TGCGCCAGCAGCCAAGAGGAACGGGGGGACGTGCGTACGCAGTATTTT.

The rearrangement joins TRBV10-3 to TRBJ2-7; D is possibly TRBD1 (6 bases). Germline V CDR1 and CDR2: ENHRY, SYGVKD. The CDR3 totals 13 residues. The V gene lost 0 bases and the J gene lost 5 bases, with 8 bases spanning the gap. The CDR3 DNA follows: TGTGCCATCAGTGAGTCAACAGGGAACGAGCAGTACTTC. Residues: CAISESTGNEQYF.

The chain is built from TRBV7-8 and TRBJ2-1; TRBD2 matches at 11 bases. This CDR3 region has 16 residues. In germline, CDR1 is SGHVS, CDR2 FQNEAQ. J lost 7 bases, V lost 5 bases, and 10 bases had no gene match. The CDR3: CASSPGTSGLMNEQFF. For the CDR3, the DNA is TGTGCCAGCAGCCCTGGGACTAGCGGACTTATGAATGAGCAGTTCTTC. The variable domain in full, completed from reference TRBV7-8 and TRBJ2-1, reads GAGVSQSPRYKVAKRGQDVALRCDPISGHVSLFWYQQALGQGPEFLTYFQNEAQLDKSGLPSDRFFAERPEGSVSTLKIQRTQQEDSAVYLCASSPGTSGLMNEQFFGPGTRLTVL.

The chain couples TRBV19 to TRBJ2-7, with 8 bases lining up with TRBD1. Germline V gives CDR1 LNHDA, CDR2 SQIVND (reference sequence). V shed 5 bases and J 2 bases; nucleotides not matched to a gene: 5. The CDR3 is 14 residues long. The CDR3 DNA is TGTGCCAGTAGTGCAACAGGGGGGACCTACGAGCAGTACTTC. Translation: CASSATGGTYEQYF.

This sequence joins TRBV18 and TRBJ2-7, with TRBD1 identical over 9 bases. The CDR3 consists of 15 residues. CDR1 and CDR2 from the germline V gene are KGHSH and LQKENI. V was pared by 0 bases and J by 3 bases, with 3 bases of the junction left unmatched. In DNA, the CDR3 is TGTGCCAGCTCACCACCTTCGGGACAGGGCTACGAGCAGTACTTC. Translating it yields CASSPPSGQGYEQYF.

This clone has a single count. V is TRBV6-5 and J is TRBJ2-7; tentative D call: TRBD2 (5 bases). The CDR3 loop spans 12 amino acids. V lost 5 bases and J 7 bases, leaving 12 bases between the germline ends. Germline V gene data show CDR1 as MNHEY and CDR2 as SVGAGI. CDR3: CASSPVTGEQYF. Here the CDR3 DNA reads TGTGCCAGCAGTCCGGTTACGGGAGAGCAGTACTTC.

The rearrangement uses TRBV29-1 and TRBJ2-3; 7 bases map to TRBD1. Per the germline V gene, CDR1 is SQVTM and CDR2 is ANQGSEA. The CDR3 totals 15 residues. The junction had 7 bases not matched to a gene; V was cut back by 2 bases and J by 2 bases. The CDR3 protein is CSVEPSGQFTDTQYF. In DNA form, the CDR3 reads TGCAGCGTTGAACCATCGGGACAGTTCACAGATACGCAGTATTTT.

The chain is built from TRBV7-2 and TRBJ2-7, with D perhaps matching TRBD2 (6 bases). In germline, CDR1 is SGHTA, CDR2 FQGNSA. The CDR3 is 15 residues long. Trimming took 11 bases from V and 2 from J, leaving 22 bases between them. The CDR3 sequence: CASSVGGGVAYEQYF. CDR3 bases: TGTGCCTCCAGTGTGGGGGGAGGCGTGGCCTACGAGCAGTACTTC. Complete variable domain (other parts from reference TRBV7-2 and TRBJ2-7): GAGVSQSPSNKVTEKGKDVELRCDPISGHTALYWYRQSLGQGLEFLIYFQGNSAPDKSGLPSDRFSAERTGGSVSTLTIQRTQQEDSAVYLCASSVGGGVAYEQYFGPGTRLTVT.

This clone was seen a single time. This chain connects TRBV28 to TRBJ2-5; 9 positions agree with TRBD2. The CDR3 is 14 residues long. V lost 6 bases to trimming and J lost 5 bases; unmatched junction nucleotides: 7. Germline values: CDR1 MDHEN, CDR2 SYDVKM. The CDR3 bases are TGTGCCAGCAGACACCGCGGGGGGGCGGAGACCCAGTACTTC. Its protein is CASRHRGGAETQYF.

The genes are TRBV5-1 and TRBJ2-1, with 14 bases fitting TRBD2. V shed 3 bases and J 9 bases; nucleotides not matched to a gene: 14. The CDR3 spans 18 residues. The germline V gene has CDR1 SGHRS and CDR2 YFSETQ. This CDR3 is CASSSYQFGLAGGSEQFF. As DNA, the CDR3 is TGCGCCAGCAGCTCCTATCAGTTTGGACTAGCGGGAGGAAGTGAGCAGTTCTTC.

This chain uses TRBV7-9 with TRBJ1-5; 7 bases fit TRBD1. The CDR3 has 15 residues. V dropped 5 bases and J dropped 2; count of bases not matched to a gene: 6. CDR1 and CDR2 from the germline V gene are SEHNR and FQNEAQ (reference sequence). CDR3 coding DNA: TGTGCCAGCAGCCACTACACAGGGGGCAATCAGCCCCAGCATTTT. Amino acid sequence: CASSHYTGGNQPQHF.

J is TRBJ1-2 and V is TRBV7-3; 9 bases match TRBD1. V shed 6 bases and J 4 bases; nucleotides not matched to a gene: 12. CDR1 is SGHTA, CDR2 FQGTGA, per germline. The CDR3 extends over 16 amino acids. The CDR3 protein is CASRLQHRGRGYGYTF. The CDR3 region has the DNA TGTGCCAGCAGACTTCAGCACAGGGGGCGCGGCTATGGCTACACCTTC. Complete variable domain (other parts from reference TRBV7-3 and TRBJ1-2): GAGVSQTPSNKVTEKGKYVELRCDPISGHTALYWYRQSLGQGPEFLIYFQGTGAADDSGLPNDRFFAVRPEGSVSTLKIQRTERGDSAVYLCASRLQHRGRGYGYTFGSGTRLTVV.

The V gene is TRBV9, the J gene TRBJ2-2, with 12 bases that match TRBD2. V lost 0 bases to trimming and J lost 6 bases; unmatched junction nucleotides: 3. Germline-derived CDR1 and CDR2 are SGDLS and YYNGEE. The CDR3 contains 16 residues. The CDR3 DNA reads as TGTGCCAGCAGCGTAGTACCTAGCGGGGGGGCCGGGGAGCTGTTTTTT. Residues: CASSVVPSGGAGELFF.

This chain links TRBV7-6 with TRBJ1-2; 8 nucleotides align to TRBD1. CDR3 length: 14 amino acids. Germline V CDR1 and CDR2: SGHVS, FNYEAQ. The V gene end was trimmed by 5 bases and the J gene end by 4 bases; junction bases not matched to a gene: 6. The CDR3 nucleotides are TGTGCCAGCAGCCCAGGACAGGGACGCTATGGCTACACCTTC. It yields the protein CASSPGQGRYGYTF.

This clone has just one count. The chain is built from TRBV13 and TRBJ2-3; 9 nucleotides align to TRBD2. The length of the CDR3 is 15 residues. V gave up 9 bases and J gave up 5 bases; unmatched junction bases: 12. Germline V gives CDR1 PRHDT, CDR2 FYEKMQ (reference sequence). The CDR3 region has the DNA TGTGCCAGTCGATTTAAGGGACTAGCTGTAGATACGCAGTATTTT. Its translation is CASRFKGLAVDTQYF.

The CDR3 protein is CASSSGTGFRYTF. The CDR3 nucleotides are TGTGCCAGCAGCTCCGGGACAGGCTTCCGCTACACCTTC. The chain uses TRBV5-5 and TRBJ1-2, with TRBD1 identical over 8 bases. This CDR3 has 13 residues. V trimming: 3 bases; J trimming: 9 bases; junction bases outside the gene matches: 7. Per the germline V gene, CDR1 is SGHKS and CDR2 is YYEKEE (reference sequence).